These T cell receptor beta chains were read from a single sample in a study of shared clonotypes between healthy human individuals. Assay: immunoSEQ multiplex PCR; the TCRdb copy retains only in-frame clones and omits some. The sample records roughly 2,300,000 clones, under 95% being singletons. The source material was naive CD4+ T cells from PBMCs. These receptors were taken from a man between 18 and 29 years old in good health. Some clones in this sample may be carry-over from other donors' samples. Both conserved end residues are part of each CDR3. Fields, in order: V gene, J gene, CDR3 protein.

TRBV6-6	TRBJ1-5	CASSYEAVKGPQHF
TRBV5-1	TRBJ2-5	CASSLTTGPLGETQYF
TRBV19	TRBJ1-3	CASSIRPREDTIYF
TRBV5-1	TRBJ2-5	CASSLAGQGAGETQYF
TRBV4-1	TRBJ2-3	CASSFRPLQPDTQYF
TRBV7-3	TRBJ2-3	CASSPMHTDTQYF
TRBV6-6	TRBJ2-3	CASSYDGGTDTQYF
TRBV6-1	TRBJ1-5	CASAGQGNSNQPQHF
TRBV5-1	TRBJ2-7	CASSLGGAPTYEQYF
TRBV5-1	TRBJ1-5	CASSQNTGPNQPQHF
TRBV25-1	TRBJ2-2	CASSGTANTGELFF
TRBV28	TRBJ2-5	CASSFSGIRKTQYF
TRBV5-1	TRBJ1-5	CASSFRGDQPQHF
TRBV5-1	TRBJ2-5	CASSVISGREKETQYF
TRBV30	TRBJ1-1	CAFPSQGGTEAFF
TRBV5-4	TRBJ2-2	CASSLGGGLPNTGELFF
TRBV7-2	TRBJ2-2	CASSLFPGTFGELFF
TRBV29-1	TRBJ2-1	CSVDPENEQFF
TRBV11-1	TRBJ2-7	CASSPSYEQYF
TRBV5-1	TRBJ2-3	CASSSLAGDRPDTQYF
TRBV19	TRBJ2-1	CATGTSGRNEQFF
TRBV10-2	TRBJ2-5	CASSDSETQYF
TRBV7-8	TRBJ2-7	CASSLGRPYEQYF
TRBV11-2	TRBJ2-7	CASSPSGGGYEQYF
TRBV18	TRBJ2-6	CASSPTNPGSGANVLTF
TRBV29-1	NA	CSVGLAGPIYEQYF
TRBV7-6	TRBJ1-3	CASSSGGTIYF
TRBV6-5	TRBJ1-5	CASSWAVNQPQHF
TRBV7-8	TRBJ2-7	CASSLGQPFYEQYF
TRBV28	TRBJ1-1	CASTPDRTKDTEAFF
TRBV21-1	TRBJ2-2	CASSKEGQGQNTGELFF
TRBV5-1	TRBJ2-1	CASSLDAGGNEQFF
TRBV6-5	TRBJ1-1	CASTPDGRGNTEAFF
TRBV5-1	TRBJ2-2	CASSLAPVRGGELFF
TRBV5-1	TRBJ2-1	CASSFGRISNEQFF
TRBV19	TRBJ1-5	CASTSERGHQPQHF
TRBV18	TRBJ1-1	CASSPPLRQNTEAFF
TRBV5-1	TRBJ2-7	CASSFGTSAYEQYF
TRBV11-2	TRBJ2-7	CASSLGAYYEQYF
TRBV5-1	TRBJ2-2	CASSLVVGEGELFF
TRBV4-2	TRBJ2-7	CASSQDKGAGPAYEQYF
TRBV5-8	TRBJ1-2	CASSLIDLGYGYTF
TRBV5-4	TRBJ1-5	CASSLGPTQSQPQHF
TRBV28	TRBJ2-2	CASIEATLTGELFF
TRBV5-5	TRBJ1-5	CASSFYPRDQPQHF
TRBV27	TRBJ2-6	CASRLTRPGANVLTF
TRBV2	TRBJ2-7	CASSELHFAGDYSYEQYF
TRBV2	TRBJ1-2	CASSVGGPRYGYTF
TRBV9	TRBJ1-4	CASNARGHNEKLFF
TRBV27	TRBJ2-2	CASSKGDVTGELFF
TRBV7-9	TRBJ2-1	CASSLVSVMRRGGYNEQFF
TRBV27	TRBJ2-7	CASSPYGTGGSEQYF
TRBV5-1	TRBJ2-7	CASSLSGGGSSYEQYF
TRBV14	TRBJ2-2	CASKRTGGAGELFF
TRBV7-2	TRBJ2-5	CASSKLGWETQYF
TRBV7-2	TRBJ2-1	CASSLEPSNNEQFF
TRBV9	TRBJ2-3	CASSVENFGRGRGTQYF
TRBV28	TRBJ2-7	CASRTGTAFYEQYF
TRBV6-1	TRBJ1-3	CATSNGVSGNTIYF
TRBV30	TRBJ2-3	CAADRGGGDTQYF